The following is a T cell receptor (beta chain) sequence with its context. Its antigen remains unknown. A junction boundary mismatches the germline segment, possibly from a read error. These data come from a study of blood T cells in healthy people across ages. Alongside a J-beta primer mix, a sample-barcoded 5' primer served in a second PCR lasting about 6 to 11 cycles. Each single sample gave us at least 3 million CDR3-containing paired-end reads. TCRdb redid the calling of the 5' RACE reads with MiXCR, one entry per CDR3 protein. Of around 790,000 distinct CDR3 sequences listed, under 55% are singletons. The people who gave samples were healthy Caucasians from Russia, aged roughly 6 to 90. General study points: Unsorted PBMC input precluded a conclusive naive versus antigen-experienced comparison.

This clonotype was sampled from a man aged 55 to 70 in good health. The sample comprised blood.

In DNA, the CDR3 is TGCAGCGGTGGGTTGCGGGGCGCAGATGCGCAGTATTTT. Translation: CSGGLRGADAQYF. The chain links TRBV29-1 to TRBJ2-3; a weak D match, TRBD2 (6 bases). Germline V CDR1 and CDR2: SQVTM, ANQGSEA. The CDR3 consists of 13 residues.